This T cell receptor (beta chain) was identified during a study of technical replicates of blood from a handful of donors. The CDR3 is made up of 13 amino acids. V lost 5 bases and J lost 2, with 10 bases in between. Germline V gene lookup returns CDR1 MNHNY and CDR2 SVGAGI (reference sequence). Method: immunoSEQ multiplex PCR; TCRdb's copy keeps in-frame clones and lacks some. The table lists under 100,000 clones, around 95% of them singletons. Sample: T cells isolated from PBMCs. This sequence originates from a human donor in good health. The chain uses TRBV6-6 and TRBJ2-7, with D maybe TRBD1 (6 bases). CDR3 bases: TGTGCCAGCAGTGTACAGGGAACCTACGAGCAGTACTTC. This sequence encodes CASSVQGTYEQYF.